Listed below are T cell receptor beta chains from one sample, sequenced in a study of cytomegalovirus exposure and HLA in healthy donors. TCRdb's copy holds only in-frame clones and misses some; the assay was immunoSEQ multiplex PCR. Its clone listing holds some 130,000 clones. The sequenced sample consisted of PBMCs. These receptors came from an older woman in good health and CMV-seronegative. The CDR3 runs from the conserved cysteine through the conserved F or W. Each record gives: V gene, J gene, D gene, CDR3 protein, CDR3 DNA. The D gene is left open where the match is weak.

V: TRBV29-1
J: TRBJ2-3
D: TRBD1
CDR3: CSVKTGNPTDTQYF
DNA: TGCAGCGTTAAGACAGGGAATCCCACAGATACGCAGTATTTT

V: TRBV10-3
J: TRBJ2-7
D: TRBD1
CDR3: CANGQGKTYEQYF
DNA: TGTGCCAACGGACAGGGGAAAACCTACGAGCAGTACTTC

V: TRBV28
J: TRBJ1-6
D: NA
CDR3: CASSPPGGSPLHF
DNA: TGTGCCAGCAGTCCTCCGGGGGGGTCACCCCTCCATTTT

V: TRBV5-4
J: TRBJ2-7
D: TRBD2
CDR3: CASSRTSGRPSSYEQYF
DNA: TGTGCCAGCAGCCGCACTAGCGGGAGGCCCAGCTCCTACGAGCAGTACTTC

V: TRBV18
J: TRBJ1-2
D: TRBD1
CDR3: CASSPGTEDGYTF
DNA: TGTGCCAGCTCACCTGGGACAGAGGATGGCTACACCTTC

V: TRBV5-6
J: TRBJ2-7
D: TRBD1
CDR3: CASSFFGTAPPYEQYF
DNA: TGTGCCAGCAGCTTCTTTGGGACAGCCCCACCCTACGAGCAGTACTTC

V: TRBV5-1
J: TRBJ2-7
D: NA
CDR3: CASSLDGFPSYEQYF
DNA: TGCGCCAGCAGCTTGGATGGCTTCCCGTCCTACGAGCAGTACTTC

V: TRBV27
J: TRBJ1-5
D: TRBD1
CDR3: CASSSVSSDRANQPQHF
DNA: TGTGCCAGCAGTTCAGTATCGAGTGACAGGGCCAATCAGCCCCAGCATTTT

V: TRBV30
J: TRBJ2-1
D: TRBD2
CDR3: CAWSVELALEQFF
DNA: TGTGCCTGGAGTGTAGAACTAGCGCTTGAGCAGTTCTTC

V: TRBV6-6
J: TRBJ1-4
D: TRBD1
CDR3: CATLFNRGRTNEKLFF
DNA: TGTGCCACACTATTCAACAGGGGGCGTACTAATGAAAAACTGTTTTTT

V: TRBV5-5
J: TRBJ2-5
D: NA
CDR3: CASSLASDKETQYF
DNA: TGTGCCAGCAGCTTGGCCTCTGACAAAGAGACCCAGTACTTC

V: TRBV2
J: TRBJ2-3
D: TRBD2
CDR3: CASSVLAGTSTDTQYF
DNA: TGTGCCAGCAGCGTCCTAGCGGGGACTAGCACAGATACGCAGTATTTT

V: TRBV6-1
J: TRBJ2-7
D: TRBD1
CDR3: CASSETGLYEQYF
DNA: TGTGCCAGCAGTGAGACAGGGCTCTACGAGCAGTACTTC

V: TRBV2
J: TRBJ1-5
D: NA
CDR3: CASSSAVGPQHF
DNA: TGTGCCAGCAGCTCCGCTGTGGGCCCCCAGCATTTT

V: TRBV6-5
J: TRBJ2-1
D: TRBD2
CDR3: CASSSGLANEQFF
DNA: TGTGCCAGCAGTTCGGGACTAGCGAATGAGCAGTTCTTC

V: TRBV10-2
J: TRBJ2-5
D: NA
CDR3: CASSGGNETQYF
DNA: TGCGCCAGCAGTGGGGGCAACGAGACCCAGTACTTC

V: TRBV2
J: TRBJ1-1
D: NA
CDR3: CASGTGSYTEAFF
DNA: TGTGCCAGCGGCACCGGGTCCTACACTGAAGCTTTCTTT

V: TRBV27
J: TRBJ1-6
D: NA
CDR3: CASRPTGSINSPLHF
DNA: TGTGCCAGCAGACCGACAGGTTCCATTAATTCACCCCTCCACTTT

V: TRBV29-1
J: TRBJ1-1
D: NA
CDR3: CSVDRGGVTEAFF
DNA: TGCAGCGTTGACCGAGGAGGGGTGACTGAAGCTTTCTTT

V: TRBV28
J: TRBJ1-1
D: TRBD1
CDR3: CASRHLPGQGNTEAFF
DNA: TGTGCCAGCAGACACCTACCGGGACAGGGGAACACTGAAGCTTTCTTT

V: TRBV28
J: TRBJ2-2
D: TRBD1
CDR3: CASSLGQAGTGELFF
DNA: TGTGCCAGCAGTCTCGGACAGGCGGGCACCGGGGAGCTGTTTTTT

V: TRBV28
J: TRBJ2-3
D: TRBD1
CDR3: CASSSGQGRDTQYF
DNA: TGTGCCAGCAGTTCAGGACAGGGTCGGGATACGCAGTATTTT

V: TRBV5-4
J: TRBJ2-6
D: NA
CDR3: CASSRQASGANVLTF
DNA: TGTGCCAGCAGCCGACAGGCCTCTGGGGCCAACGTCCTGACTTTC

V: TRBV5-4
J: TRBJ2-7
D: NA
CDR3: CASSKDSYEQYF
DNA: TGTGCCAGCAGCAAGGACAGCTACGAGCAGTACTTC

V: TRBV27
J: TRBJ2-7
D: NA
CDR3: CASSGAGSTTEQYF
DNA: TGTGCCAGCAGCGGGGCCGGGAGTACTACCGAGCAGTACTTC

V: TRBV5-6
J: TRBJ1-4
D: NA
CDR3: CASSLVGGSEKLFF
DNA: TGTGCCAGCAGCTTGGTGGGGGGTAGTGAAAAACTGTTTTTT

V: TRBV18
J: TRBJ2-3
D: TRBD2
CDR3: CASSPSIAGAGADTQYF
DNA: TGTGCCAGCTCACCTTCGATAGCGGGAGCAGGAGCAGATACGCAGTATTTT

V: TRBV4-2
J: TRBJ2-7
D: TRBD2
CDR3: CASSQDSLVGGGAYEQYF
DNA: TGTGCCAGCAGCCAAGATAGTTTAGTGGGCGGGGGGGCCTACGAGCAGTACTTC

V: TRBV5-6
J: TRBJ2-7
D: TRBD2
CDR3: CASSQASGSVYF
DNA: TGTGCCAGCAGCCAGGCGAGCGGGAGTGTGTACTTC

V: TRBV6-5
J: TRBJ1-2
D: NA
CDR3: CASSYGNPGGYTF
DNA: TGTGCCAGCAGTTACGGGAACCCAGGGGGCTACACCTTC

V: TRBV15
J: TRBJ2-6
D: TRBD2
CDR3: CATSTTSGVSSGANVLTF
DNA: TGTGCCACCAGCACTACTAGCGGGGTGAGCTCTGGGGCCAACGTCCTGACTTTC

V: TRBV9
J: TRBJ2-3
D: TRBD2
CDR3: CASSVEVSGGGVQYF
DNA: TGTGCCAGCAGCGTAGAGGTTAGCGGGGGGGGAGTCCAGTATTTT

V: TRBV2
J: TRBJ2-6
D: NA
CDR3: CASSEIGTGGVSGANVLTF
DNA: TGTGCCAGCAGTGAAATAGGCACGGGGGGCGTCTCTGGGGCCAACGTCCTGACTTTC

V: TRBV25-1
J: TRBJ2-7
D: NA
CDR3: CASSGIRDFYEQYF
DNA: TGTGCCAGCAGCGGAATCCGGGACTTCTACGAGCAGTACTTC

V: TRBV7-8
J: TRBJ1-2
D: TRBD1
CDR3: CASSEWTGAKDGYTF
DNA: TGTGCCAGCAGCGAATGGACAGGGGCCAAAGATGGCTACACCTTC

V: TRBV7-6
J: TRBJ2-3
D: NA
CDR3: CASSPSDSGFLTDTQYF
DNA: TGTGCCAGCAGCCCCAGTGATAGCGGATTTCTCACAGATACGCAGTATTTT

V: TRBV5-6
J: TRBJ2-3
D: TRBD2
CDR3: CASSLGVGAATSGKDTQYF
DNA: TGTGCCAGCAGCCTGGGGGTGGGGGCTGCGACTAGCGGAAAAGATACGCAGTATTTT

V: TRBV28
J: TRBJ2-7
D: NA
CDR3: CASSRRDNYEQYF
DNA: TGTGCCAGCAGCCGTCGGGACAACTACGAGCAGTACTTC

V: TRBV5-8
J: TRBJ1-5
D: TRBD1
CDR3: CASSPRKGALLYGNQPQHF
DNA: TGTGCCAGCAGCCCGCGAAAGGGGGCCCTATTATATGGCAATCAGCCCCAGCATTTT

V: TRBV7-6
J: TRBJ2-2
D: TRBD2
CDR3: CASSLGLAGGPGTGELFF
DNA: TGTGCCAGCAGCTTAGGACTAGCGGGAGGGCCGGGGACCGGGGAGCTGTTTTTT

V: TRBV15
J: TRBJ2-7
D: TRBD2
CDR3: CATSRVGLAGNSEQYF
DNA: TGTGCCACCAGCAGAGTTGGGCTAGCGGGAAACTCCGAGCAGTACTTC

V: TRBV15
J: TRBJ1-4
D: NA
CDR3: CATSRVGAGNEKLFF
DNA: TGTGCCACCAGCAGAGTGGGTGCAGGCAATGAAAAACTGTTTTTT

V: TRBV9
J: TRBJ2-5
D: TRBD1
CDR3: CASSARDSGKETQYF
DNA: TGTGCCAGCAGCGCCCGGGACAGTGGGAAAGAGACCCAGTACTTC

V: TRBV2
J: TRBJ1-1
D: NA
CDR3: CASQENFNTEAFF
DNA: TGTGCGTCACAGGAGAACTTCAACACTGAAGCTTTCTTT